This is a list of T cell receptor beta chains from one sample in a study of identical twins. Each CDR3 protein gets one entry after TCRdb re-called the 5' RACE reads with MiXCR. The repertoire includes around 530,000 distinct CDR3 sequences, 13% to 15% of them detected once, and 0.44% sits in the top ten. The data also belong to a second study, concerning yellow fever vaccine responses in identical twins.

The material sequenced was CD4+ T cells sorted from blood. Receptors originate from a woman aged 18-29 years in good health. Each CDR3 is given with its conserved first and last residue. The D gene is left open where the match is weak. The size field is filled for only some rows; it gives once, few, many or a size class.

TRBV10-3	.	.	TRBJ1-2	TGTGCCATCAGTGGGCGGGGGACTCCTGGCTATGGCTACACCTTC	CAISGRGTPGYGYTF
TRBV12-3/TRBV12-4	few	.	TRBJ2-1	TGTGCCAGCAGCGGGACCCACAACAATGAGCAGTTCTTC	CASSGTHNNEQFF
TRBV5-1	.	.	TRBJ1-1	TGCGCCAGCAGTGAGGGACAAACGAACACTGAAGCTTTCTTT	CASSEGQTNTEAFF
TRBV20-1	.	TRBD1	TRBJ2-3	TGCAGTGCTTGGGACAGGCGCACAGATACGCAGTATTTT	CSAWDRRTDTQYF
TRBV29-1	few	TRBD1	TRBJ1-2	TGCAGCGTTGAGTCGGGACAGACTATGACGGGTGGCTACACCTTC	CSVESGQTMTGGYTF
TRBV14	many	.	TRBJ2-5	TGTGCCAGCAGCCAAGACAGGAACCAAGAGACCCAGTACTTC	CASSQDRNQETQYF
TRBV5-1	.	TRBD2	TRBJ2-7	TGCGCCAGCAGCGCTTCCGGGACTAGCGGGAGCGAGCAGTACTTC	CASSASGTSGSEQYF
TRBV15	few	TRBD2	TRBJ2-1	TGTGCCACCAGCAGAGAACTAGCGGCGTATGAGCAGTTCTTC	CATSRELAAYEQFF
TRBV28	.	TRBD1	TRBJ2-2	TGTGCCAGCAGCTCGGGACAGTCGAACACCGGGGAGCTGTTTTTT	CASSSGQSNTGELFF
TRBV2	.	.	TRBJ1-1	TGTGCCAGCAGTCCACTACCGGGTTCTGGTAGGGCTTTCTTT	CASSPLPGSGRAFF
TRBV12-3/TRBV12-4	few	TRBD1	TRBJ1-2	TGTGCCAGCAGTGACCAGAGACAGGGAGACTATGGCTACACCTTC	CASSDQRQGDYGYTF
TRBV3-1	.	.	TRBJ1-1	TGTGCCAGCAGCCCCCGGTTGAACACTGAAGCTTTCTTT	CASSPRLNTEAFF
TRBV16	.	.	TRBJ1-2	TGTGCCAGCAGCCAGCCCGGGACACCCTATGGCTACACCTTC	CASSQPGTPYGYTF
TRBV5-1	.	.	TRBJ1-1	TGCGCCAGCACCCCCCACACTCAAGGGGGTGAAGCTTTCTTT	CASTPHTQGGEAFF
TRBV2	.	.	TRBJ1-5	TGTGCCAGCAGTGCACGGGGCGGTAGCAATCAGCCCCAGCATTTT	CASSARGGSNQPQHF
TRBV5-1	.	.	TRBJ2-1	TGCGCCAGCAGCGTGACGGGGACCCGATTAGGCAATGAGCAGTTCTTC	CASSVTGTRLGNEQFF
TRBV5-1	many	.	TRBJ2-2	TGCGCCAGCAGCGGCGGCTACACCGGGGAGCTGTTTTTT	CASSGGYTGELFF
TRBV12-3/TRBV12-4	.	TRBD1	TRBJ2-5	TGTGCCAGCGGTAACAGGGGGCAGTGGGAGACCCAGTACTTC	CASGNRGQWETQYF
TRBV11-1	few	TRBD2	TRBJ2-3	TGTGCCAGCAGCTTTCCTAGCGGGGCGAGCGGATATCGCACAGATACGCAGTATTTT	CASSFPSGASGYRTDTQYF
TRBV7-9	.	.	TRBJ2-1	TGTCCCAGCAGTCCTGCAGTTAATGAGCAGTTCTTC	CPSSPAVNEQFF
TRBV28	few	.	TRBJ1-5	TGTGCCAGCAGCCCCTCCCAGGGAAGTCAGCCCCAGCATTTT	CASSPSQGSQPQHF
TRBV2	.	TRBD2	TRBJ2-2	TGTGCCAGCGGGCCAGGGAGGGCCGGGGAGCTGTTTTTT	CASGPGRAGELFF
TRBV7-9	.	.	TRBJ2-2	TGTGCCAGCAGCTTAGCGCAAGGGAACACCGGGGAGCTGTTTTTT	CASSLAQGNTGELFF
TRBV19	.	TRBD1	TRBJ2-2	TGTGCCAGTAGTATAACGTGGCAGGGGGTGAACACCGGGGAGCTGTTTTTT	CASSITWQGVNTGELFF
TRBV7-9	.	.	TRBJ2-7	TGTGCCAGCAGCCCGCAGTATCCCCCCTACGAGCAGTACTTC	CASSPQYPPYEQYF
TRBV20-1	few	TRBD2	TRBJ2-1	TGCAGTGCCCTGAGCGGGGGGGCTTCTGAGCAGTTCTTC	CSALSGGASEQFF
TRBV29-1	.	TRBD2	TRBJ2-7	TGCAGCGTTACGCCCGGACTAGCGGGAAAATACGAGCAGTACTTC	CSVTPGLAGKYEQYF